The clone carrying this TCR beta chain was counted only a few times. As yet, its antigen is unknown. The data derive from a study of CD8+CD57+ T cells in acquired aplastic anemia. About the study: Sorted CD4+ and CD8+ cells yielded DNA averaging approximately 3 ug.

Previously, flow cytometry had revealed CD8+CD57+ cell expansion in the patients chosen for sequencing. With no exception, the patients had severe acquired aplastic anemia. No therapy was given to patients before blood sampling. TCR beta VDJ and CDR3 profiling used genomic DNA as template. TCRdb analysed the reads with MiXCR anew, one entry per CDR3 protein. The table shows about 180,000 distinct CDR3 sequences, with roughly three fifths occurring only once. Regarding the study as a whole: Shared by patients and controls, 25 to 30 CD8+ CDR3s were abundant in patients.

This TCR came from a human donor with aplastic anemia. Sequencing was done on a sample of sorted CD4+, CD8+, or CD8+CD57+ T cells (not recorded which) from PBMCs.

The CDR3 protein is CATSGVTGKNEQFF. Written as DNA, the CDR3 is TGTGCCACCAGTGGAGTGACAGGGAAGAATGAGCAGTTCTTC. The V and J genes are TRBV24-1 and TRBJ2-1, with 7 bases that match TRBD1. CDR1 KGHDR and CDR2 SFDVKD come from the germline V gene. The CDR3 covers 14 residues. Trimming at V came to 5 bases and at J to 7 bases, leaving 7 bases not matched to a gene.